Shown below are 16 T cell receptor beta chains from a single sample sequenced in a study of cytomegalovirus exposure and HLA in healthy donors. Vbeta (60) and Jbeta (13) primers were used in the PCR. Sequencing was performed with immunoSEQ multiplex PCR; in TCRdb, only in-frame clones are kept and a portion is missing. The sample lists about 190,000 clones, over 70% occurring once. Sequencing used PBMCs. These receptors originate from a woman aged 25 to 39 in good health and CMV-seropositive.

This chain connects TRBV5-8 to TRBJ1-5, with 7 bases fitting TRBD1. Trimming removed 0 bases from V and 0 bases from J; junction bases left unmatched: 9. CDR3 length: 18 residues. Germline CDR1 SGHTS, CDR2 YDEGEE. The CDR3 nucleotides are TGTGCCAGCAGCTTGGCCCGCGGCAGGGGGTATAGCAATCAGCCCCAGCATTTT. Amino acids: CASSLARGRGYSNQPQHF.

This clone showed up just once. The CDR3 DNA follows: TGTGCCAGCTCACCCAGAGGGTCAACCTACGAGCAGTACTTC. The encoded protein is CASSPRGSTYEQYF. The gene calls are TRBV18 and TRBJ2-7; maybe TRBD2 (5 bases). The CDR3 extends over 14 amino acids. Trimming took 3 bases from V and 2 from J, leaving 11 bases between them. CDR1 and CDR2 from the germline V gene are KGHSH and LQKENI.

This chain uses TRBV28 with TRBJ2-3; a weak D match, TRBD2 (5 bases). The CDR3 runs to 14 residues. Germline loops: CDR1 MDHEN, CDR2 SYDVKM. V lost 3 bases to trimming and J lost 6 bases, with 13 bases between them. CDR3 nucleotides: TGTGCCAGCAGTTTGACTGACGGCGGGGATACGCAGTATTTT. Encoded protein: CASSLTDGGDTQYF.

The chain has TRBV19 and TRBJ1-1; D ambiguous. V dropped 5 bases and J dropped 1 base, with 11 bases sitting between them. In germline, CDR1 is LNHDA, CDR2 SQIVND (reference sequence). There are 14 residues in the CDR3. DNA for the CDR3: TGTGCCAGTAGTTTTAGAGGGCCGAACACTGAAGCTTTCTTT. Protein: CASSFRGPNTEAFF.

This chain links TRBV18 with TRBJ1-1, with 7 bases fitting TRBD1. The CDR3 is 15 amino acids. Losses at the gene ends were 6 bases for V and 0 bases for J; bases not matched to a gene: 7. The V gene's germline CDR1 is KGHSH and CDR2 LQKENI. CDR3 sequence reads: CASSIKDRVNTEAFF. DNA for the CDR3: TGTGCCAGCTCCATTAAAGACAGGGTGAACACTGAAGCTTTCTTT.

V gene TRBV6-6 combines with J gene TRBJ2-7; weak D call: TRBD2 (6 bases). Trimming left V 4 bases short and J 0 bases short, with 13 bases between. Per the germline V gene, CDR1 is MNHNY and CDR2 is SVGAGI (reference sequence). This CDR3 is 15 amino acids long. CDR3 in amino acids: CASSLTGLSSYEQYF. The CDR3 DNA reads as TGTGCCAGCAGTTTAACGGGACTTAGCTCCTACGAGCAGTACTTC.

This chain uses TRBV29-1 with TRBJ2-6, with D tentatively TRBD1 (5 bases). CDR1 is SQVTM and CDR2 is ANQGSEA in the germline V gene. The CDR3 has 18 residues. The germline V and J ends were trimmed by 6 bases and 1 base, with 22 bases remaining between them. The CDR3 reads CSVLLKGIRVSGANVLTF. CDR3 in DNA: TGCAGCGTGCTTTTGAAAGGGATCAGGGTATCTGGGGCCAACGTCCTGACTTTC.

The chain uses TRBV29-1 and TRBJ1-3; tentative D call: TRBD1 (5 bases). V dropped 4 bases and J dropped 4 bases, with 11 bases sitting between them. This CDR3 has 13 residues. CDR1 is SQVTM and CDR2 is ANQGSEA in the germline V gene. The DNA of the CDR3 is TGCAGCGTTGTAGAGACAGCCGGAAACACCATATATTTT. It codes for CSVVETAGNTIYF.

The chain employs TRBV28 and TRBJ2-2; 8 nucleotides match TRBD2. CDR1 is MDHEN and CDR2 is SYDVKM in the germline V gene. V lost 7 bases and J lost 4; bases outside the gene matches: 14. This CDR3 has 17 residues. CDR3 sequence: CASNRPPGTRGTGELFF. In DNA form, the CDR3 reads TGTGCCAGCAACCGCCCCCCCGGGACTAGAGGCACCGGGGAGCTGTTTTTT.

This chain uses TRBV4-1 with TRBJ2-5, with 12 bases aligning to TRBD1. The J call is doubtful: the DNA matches TRBJ2-7 better. This CDR3 has 17 residues. In germline, CDR1 is MGHRA, CDR2 YSYEKL. The CDR3 sequence: CASSRGIGTGGRYEQYF. For the CDR3, the DNA is TGCGCCAGCAGCCGCGGGATCGGGACAGGGGGCAGATACGAGCAGTACTTC.

There are a few counts of this clone. The chain recombines TRBV7-9 with TRBJ2-1, with 7 bases fitting TRBD1. V was clipped by 1 base and J by 5 bases; unmatched bases: 2. CDR3 length: 14 residues. Germline CDR1 reads SEHNR; CDR2 reads FQNEAQ (reference sequence). The CDR3 loop is CASSLGTGHNEQFF. In DNA, the CDR3 is TGTGCCAGCAGCTTAGGGACAGGTCACAATGAGCAGTTCTTC.

This rearrangement joins TRBV5-1 to TRBJ2-2, with 10 positions matching TRBD2. CDR1 is SGHRS and CDR2 is YFSETQ in the germline V gene. There are 15 residues in the CDR3. J was trimmed by 4 bases and V by 6 bases; bases with no gene match: 6. For the CDR3, the DNA is TGCGCCAGCACCTCTAGCGGGAGAGGCACCGGGGAGCTGTTTTTT. Translation gives CASTSSGRGTGELFF.

V usage is TRBV13 and J usage is TRBJ2-7; D is uncertain. Germline V gene data show CDR1 as PRHDT and CDR2 as FYEKMQ (reference sequence). The CDR3 sequence is 11 residues long. Trimming shortened V by 4 bases and J by 5 bases, and 6 bases separated the two germline ends. The CDR3 bases are TGTGCCAGCAGCTCGCGAGACGAGCAGTACTTC. Translating it yields CASSSRDEQYF.

The V gene is TRBV4-2, the J gene TRBJ2-7, with a tentative D call TRBD1 (6 bases). Germline CDR1 is LGHNA and CDR2 is YNFKEQ. Trimming shortened V by 5 bases and J by 2 bases, and 10 bases separated the two germline ends. The CDR3 is 13 amino acids. In DNA, the CDR3 is TGTGCCAGCAGCGACAGGATGGCCTACGAGCAGTACTTC. It codes for CASSDRMAYEQYF.

The chain joins TRBV29-1 to TRBJ1-1; possibly TRBD1 for D (6 bases). Germline-derived CDR1 and CDR2 are SQVTM and ANQGSEA. With 3 bases removed from V and 6 bases from J, the gap between germline ends came to 8 bases. The CDR3 runs 11 residues. For the CDR3, the DNA is TGCAGCGTTGATAACAGGGCTGAAGCTTTCTTT. Its translation is CSVDNRAEAFF.

The chain couples TRBV6-1 to TRBJ2-2; D possibly corresponds to TRBD2 (6 bases). CDR3 size: 13 residues. CDR1 and CDR2 (germline): MNHNS, SASEGT. The germline V and J ends were trimmed by 6 bases and 5 bases, with 10 bases remaining between them. The CDR3 sequence: CASRVGLTGELFF. Here the CDR3 DNA reads TGTGCCAGCAGGGTGGGACTGACCGGGGAGCTGTTTTTT.